Reported below is one T cell receptor beta chain. Antigen unknown. The sequenced template was cDNA made from the entire isolated RNA. Data came from immunoSEQ multiplex PCR; TCRdb stores just in-frame clones and leaves some out. The table records about 900,000 clones, roughly 16% of them present only once. This CDR3 spans 15 amino acids. V was shortened by 6 bases and J by 4 bases, with 16 bases between the two germline ends. In germline, CDR1 is MNHEY, CDR2 SVGAGI. Cells sorted by CD45RO/CCR7/CD25/CD127/CD95/CD27 comprised CD4+ naive, central memory, regulatory and stem cell-like memory cells. The data were taken from a study of beta chain features in type 1 diabetes. Study results and limitations: Shorter templates might be favored by PCR, and equally so in patients and in controls. All four CD4+ subsets of Type 1 diabetes patients contained TCRB CDR3s that were moderately but significantly shorter.

Source material: naive CD4+ T cells from blood. The chain joins TRBV6-5 to TRBJ1-5; tentative D call: TRBD1 (6 bases). This clonotype was sampled from a woman aged 18 to 35 in good health. CDR3 residues: CASRIKGTPNQPQHF. The CDR3 DNA is TGTGCCAGCAGGATTAAAGGGACACCGAATCAGCCCCAGCATTTT.